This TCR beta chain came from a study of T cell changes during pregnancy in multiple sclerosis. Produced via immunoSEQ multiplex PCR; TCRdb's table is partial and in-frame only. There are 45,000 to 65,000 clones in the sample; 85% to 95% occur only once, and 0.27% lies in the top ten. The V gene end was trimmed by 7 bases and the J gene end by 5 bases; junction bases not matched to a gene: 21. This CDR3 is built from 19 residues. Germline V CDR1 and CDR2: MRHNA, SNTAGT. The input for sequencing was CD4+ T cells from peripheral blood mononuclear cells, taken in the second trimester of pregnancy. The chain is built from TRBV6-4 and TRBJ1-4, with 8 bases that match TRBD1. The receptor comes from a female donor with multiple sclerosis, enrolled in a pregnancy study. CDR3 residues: CASNTTGERTEKQNEKLFF. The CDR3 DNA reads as TGTGCCAGCAATACGACAGGGGAGAGAACAGAGAAACAAAATGAAAAACTGTTTTTT.